One sample yielded the 13 T cell receptor beta chains listed below, sequenced in a study of blood T cell repertoires in COVID-19 (dated by TCRdb to 2018 to 2020). The protocol used for the library was the immunoSEQ multiplex PCR assay. This immuneACCESS table, as held by TCRdb, lists in-frame sequences with V and J called but not all clones. Of the missing ones, under half trace to an unresolved V gene in checked studies; the others have no known cause. The sample table shows about 150,000 clones, and 70% to 90% are seen once. The ten largest clonotypes hold 6.2% of the sample. Sequenced sample: PBMCs or T cells enriched from blood (not recorded which). The receptors originated from a middle-aged woman who had recovered from COVID-19.

The gene calls are TRBV6-5 and TRBJ2-2; D call uncertain. CDR1 is MNHEY, CDR2 SVGAGI, per germline. V lost 9 bases and J 0 bases, leaving 8 bases between the germline ends. There are 13 residues in the CDR3. CDR3 nucleotide sequence: TGTGCCAGTACAGTTCCGAACACCGGGGAGCTGTTTTTT. Translating it yields CASTVPNTGELFF.

The genes are TRBV9 and TRBJ2-1, with D possibly matching TRBD2 (6 bases). Germline assignment: CDR1 SGDLS and CDR2 YYNGEE. The CDR3 contains 16 residues. The ends were cut back, 0 bases at V and 1 base at J, with 11 bases in the middle. The CDR3 DNA follows: TGTGCCAGCAGCGTAGCCGTCGGGAGTTCCTACAATGAGCAGTTCTTC. Residues: CASSVAVGSSYNEQFF.

V and J are TRBV9 and TRBJ1-1; tentative D call: TRBD1 (6 bases). There are 16 residues in the CDR3. The germline gives CDR1 SGDLS, CDR2 YYNGEE. V lost 3 bases, J lost 6 bases, and 21 bases lay in between. CDR3 region: CASSAAKGRGQSEAFF. CDR3 DNA: TGTGCCAGCAGCGCCGCGAAGGGGAGGGGACAATCTGAAGCTTTCTTT.

The V and J genes are TRBV5-1 and TRBJ1-1; possible D gene TRBD1, 5 bases. CDR1 and CDR2 from the germline V gene are SGHRS and YFSETQ. V was shortened by 1 base and J by 3 bases, with 10 bases between the two germline ends. The CDR3 loop spans 14 amino acids. CDR3 region: CASSLYPGYTEAFF. The DNA of the CDR3 is TGCGCCAGCAGCTTGTACCCAGGGTACACTGAAGCTTTCTTT.

The genes are TRBV4-1 and TRBJ2-1, with 12 positions matching TRBD2. The CDR3 spans 19 residues. CDR1 is MGHRA, CDR2 YSYEKL, per germline. J was trimmed by 4 bases and V by 3 bases; bases with no gene match: 13. This chain's CDR3 is CASSHSYWTSGKGYNEQFF. The CDR3 DNA sequence: TGCGCCAGCAGCCATTCTTATTGGACTAGCGGGAAGGGATACAATGAGCAGTTCTTC.

The chain has TRBV6-5 and TRBJ2-7; the match to TRBD1 covers 12 bases. The germline gives CDR1 MNHEY, CDR2 SVGAGI. The CDR3 extends over 15 amino acids. Trimming removed 6 bases from V and 4 bases from J; junction bases left unmatched: 7. CDR3 nucleotide sequence: TGTGCCAGCAGCGCCGGGACAGGGGGCGGGTACGAGCAGTACTTC. It is translated as CASSAGTGGGYEQYF.

The rearrangement uses TRBV19 and TRBJ1-1; D possibly corresponds to TRBD1 (6 bases). V lost 5 bases and J 6 bases, leaving 16 bases between the germline ends. CDR1 and CDR2 (germline): LNHDA, SQIVND (reference sequence). There are 14 residues in the CDR3. In DNA, the CDR3 is TGTGCCAGTAGTGTTCTCAGGGGAGCCCCTGAAGCTTTCTTT. Translation gives CASSVLRGAPEAFF.

This chain links TRBV4-1 with TRBJ1-1; no reliable D call. Trimming stripped 3 bases from V and 4 bases from J, with 15 bases between. Germline CDR1 MGHRA, CDR2 YSYEKL. CDR3 length: 15 residues. Here the CDR3 DNA reads TGCGCCAGCAGCCACAGCGGTCCGCCCGGCACTGAAGCTTTCTTT. Its protein is CASSHSGPPGTEAFF.

The chain recombines TRBV2 with TRBJ2-1; 11 bases line up with TRBD2. The junction had 4 bases not matched to a gene; V was cut back by 4 bases and J by 5 bases. This CDR3 is 15 amino acids long. Germline CDR1 SNHLY, CDR2 FYNNEI. The CDR3 protein is CASSATSGVDNEQFF. Here the CDR3 DNA reads TGTGCCAGCAGTGCGACTAGCGGGGTTGACAATGAGCAGTTCTTC.

The V gene is TRBV14, the J gene TRBJ2-7; TRBD1 is a possible D gene (5 bases). CDR3 length: 14 residues. Germline V lookup: CDR1 SGHDN, CDR2 FVKESK. The V end lost 1 base, the J end lost 4 bases, and 11 bases lay between the germline ends. The CDR3 sequence: CASSQVGAGYEQYF. The CDR3 nucleotides read TGTGCCAGCAGCCAAGTTGGGGCAGGGTACGAGCAGTACTTC.

The chain joins TRBV24-1 to TRBJ1-1; the D is unclear. The V end lost 6 bases, the J end lost 0 bases, and 10 bases lay between the germline ends. There are 14 residues in the CDR3. Germline V gives CDR1 KGHDR, CDR2 SFDVKD. Written as DNA, the CDR3 is TGTGCCACCAGTTCCCGGCGGCTGAACACTGAAGCTTTCTTT. It specifies CATSSRRLNTEAFF.

This rearrangement joins TRBV15 to TRBJ1-5; 8 bases are a match to TRBD1. CDR1 and CDR2 from the germline V gene are LNHNV and YYDKDF (reference sequence). The CDR3 covers 15 residues. The V gene end was trimmed by 5 bases and the J gene end by 7 bases; junction bases not matched to a gene: 10. The CDR3 nucleotides read TGTGCCACCAGCCGCGACAGGGGTCGGGGCCAGCCCCAGCATTTT. Translating gives CATSRDRGRGQPQHF.

The V and J genes are TRBV15 and TRBJ1-5; D might be TRBD1 (5 bases). The length of the CDR3 is 13 residues. The V and J ends lost 2 bases and 7 bases respectively, with 9 bases between them. Germline assignment: CDR1 LNHNV and CDR2 YYDKDF (reference sequence). CDR3 loop: CATSRQRGQPQHF. DNA of the CDR3: TGTGCCACCAGCAGACAAAGGGGACAGCCCCAGCATTTT.